This T cell receptor (beta chain) was sequenced in a study of CD8 T cells in Susac syndrome. Overall study context: Intravenous immunoglobulin alone or corticosteroids were being given to patients with Susac syndrome at blood draw, unless they were therapy-naive.

CDR3 length equals 13 residues. The V and J ends lost 3 bases and 6 bases, in that order; junction bases with no gene match: 4. The germline V gene encodes CDR1 SEHNR and CDR2 FQNEAQ (reference sequence). This clonotype was seen a single time. An amount of RNA that ranged from roughly 0.5 to 1 ug was reverse transcribed with random hexamers. Amplification of TCR beta CDR3 used immunoSEQ multiplex PCR across 54 Vbeta and 13 Jbeta. TCRdb redid the calling of the immunoSEQ multiplex PCR reads with MiXCR, one entry per CDR3 protein. The data contain some 210,000 distinct CDR3 sequences, 94% of them singletons. Sequencing of TCR beta drew on CD8+ and CD4+ T cells from blood.

The sequenced sample consisted of CD4+ T cells from PBMCs. The rearrangement uses TRBV7-9 and TRBJ1-1, with TRBD1 matching over 7 bases. The TCR originated in a human donor with Susac syndrome. The CDR3 reads CASSLSTGPEAFF. The CDR3 DNA sequence: TGTGCCAGCAGCTTGTCGACAGGGCCTGAAGCTTTCTTT.